This T cell receptor beta chain came from a study of molecular identifiers for immune sequencing clone quantification. TCRdb analysed the PCR reads with MiXCR anew, one entry per CDR3 protein. The sample lists around 480,000 distinct CDR3 sequences, about a quarter occurring once. The CDR3 spans 13 residues. V was cut by 7 bases and J by 6 bases, with 13 bases left in between. The germline V gene encodes CDR1 LNHDA and CDR2 SQIVND (reference sequence). This clonotype came up a few times. Sample: naive CD8+ T cells from blood, with Jurkat cell RNA spiked in. This sample's subset: FACS-sorted CD8+CD4-CCR7+CD45RA+ naive T cells. The TCR sequence derives from a human donor in good health. Some libraries in this study had Jurkat cell RNA spiked in. The chain uses TRBV19 and TRBJ2-1; a possible D gene is TRBD2 (6 bases). CDR3 sequence: CASTPGALNEQFF. The CDR3 bases are TGTGCCAGTACCCCGGGAGCGCTCAATGAGCAGTTCTTC.